The 28 T cell receptor beta chains below come from one sample, sequenced in a study of T cells in Graves' hyperthyroidism and ophthalmopathy. Amplified TCR beta CDR3 regions came from RNA transcripts. HTBI primers were employed in a first-round RT-PCR of the TCR CDR3. One entry per CDR3 protein, called by TCRdb with MiXCR from the multiplex PCR reads. The table lists 350,000 to 400,000 distinct CDR3 sequences, about a fifth of them singletons. Sequenced sample: blood. The receptors come from a man aged 18-30 years with Graves' ophthalmopathy.

In its sample, this clonotype was seen a few times. The rearrangement links TRBV6-1 to TRBJ1-1, with 7 bases identical to TRBD1. Germline values: CDR1 MNHNS, CDR2 SASEGT. The V segment lost 6 bases and the J segment 5 bases; nucleotides outside the gene matches: 9. This CDR3 is built from 14 residues. CDR3 sequence (DNA): TGTGCCAGCAGACTCCCGACAGGGCCGACTGAAGCTTTCTTT. This sequence encodes CASRLPTGPTEAFF.

This clonotype was detected ten times or more. J is TRBJ2-7 and V is TRBV20-1, with 8 bases lining up with TRBD1. Germline V gene lookup returns CDR1 DFQATT and CDR2 SNEGSKA (reference sequence). The CDR3 has 16 amino acids. Losses at the gene ends were 0 bases for V and 4 bases for J; bases not matched to a gene: 11. The CDR3 sequence: CSARDEGAGGIYEQYF. In nucleotides, the CDR3 is TGCAGTGCTAGAGATGAGGGGGCAGGGGGCATTTACGAGCAGTACTTC.

The V and J genes are TRBV6-1 and TRBJ1-4; 9 bases match TRBD1. V lost 7 bases and J lost 5; bases outside the gene matches: 5. There are 14 residues in the CDR3. From germline, CDR1 is MNHNS and CDR2 SASEGT. CDR3 region: CASTIGQGNEKLFF. In nucleotides, the CDR3 is TGTGCCAGCACCATCGGACAGGGGAATGAAAAACTGTTTTTT.

In its sample, this clonotype was seen many times. J is TRBJ1-5 and V is TRBV6-1, with 7 bases identical to TRBD1. The CDR3 sequence is 13 residues long. Looked up from germline, CDR1 is MNHNS and CDR2 is SASEGT. J lost 13 bases, V lost 2 bases, and 8 bases had no gene match. The CDR3 loop is CASSENYGQAQHF. The CDR3, as DNA: TGTGCCAGCAGTGAAAACTACGGACAGGCTCAGCATTTT.

The chain carries TRBV19 and TRBJ2-7; 9 bases align to TRBD1. This CDR3 region has 12 residues. The germline gives CDR1 LNHDA, CDR2 SQIVND (reference sequence). Trimming cost V 9 bases and J 5 bases; bases outside gene matches: 5. This CDR3 reads CASRTGANEQYF. The CDR3 DNA reads as TGTGCCAGCCGGACAGGGGCCAACGAGCAGTACTTC.

This rearrangement joins TRBV20-1 to TRBJ2-7, with D uncertain. The CDR3 is 10 amino acids. Germline V gives CDR1 DFQATT, CDR2 SNEGSKA (reference sequence). Here the CDR3 reads CSGFFGEQYF. DNA of the CDR3: TGCAGCGGTTTCTTTGGGGAGCAGTACTTC.

This clonotype has more than one count but fewer than ten. This rearrangement joins TRBV7-3 to TRBJ2-1; D is possibly TRBD2 (7 bases). The length of the CDR3 is 15 residues. Germline CDR1 and CDR2: SGHTA and FQGTGA. Trimming left V 7 bases short and J 2 bases short, with 15 bases between. CDR3 loop: CASNPQRDTYNEQFF. In DNA, the CDR3 is TGTGCCAGCAACCCCCAGCGGGACACCTACAATGAGCAGTTCTTC. Variable domain in full (rest from reference TRBV7-3 and TRBJ2-1): GAGVSQTPSNKVTEKGKYVELRCDPISGHTALYWYRQSLGQGPEFLIYFQGTGAADDSGLPNDRFFAVRPEGSVSTLKIQRTERGDSAVYLCASNPQRDTYNEQFFGPGTRLTVL.

This clonotype was seen repeatedly, ten times or more. This chain links TRBV3-1 with TRBJ2-1, with D possibly matching TRBD1 (6 bases). Germline assignment: CDR1 LGHDT and CDR2 YNNKEL (reference sequence). Between the trimmed V and J ends, which lost 4 bases and 6 bases, there was a span of 10 bases. The CDR3 covers 13 residues. CDR3 protein: CASSPSRGNEQFF. The CDR3, as DNA: TGTGCCAGCAGCCCAAGCAGGGGCAATGAGCAGTTCTTC.

The chain carries TRBV9 and TRBJ1-6; 9 bases match TRBD1. Losses at the gene ends were 2 bases for V and 8 bases for J; bases not matched to a gene: 2. This CDR3 comprises 14 residues. The germline CDR1 and CDR2 sequences are SGDLS and YYNGEE. CDR3 in amino acids: CASSVGQGYSPLHF. DNA for the CDR3: TGTGCCAGCAGCGTTGGACAGGGGTATTCACCCCTCCACTTT. Full variable domain (rest looked up from reference TRBV9 and TRBJ1-6): DSGVTQTPKHLITATGQRVTLRCSPRSGDLSVYWYQQSLDQGLQFLIQYYNGEERAKGNILERFSAQQFPDLHSELNLSSLELGDSALYFCASSVGQGYSPLHFGNGTRLTVT.

Many counts were recorded for this clonotype. The V and J genes are TRBV3-1 and TRBJ1-6; the D is unclear. Per the germline V gene, CDR1 is LGHDT and CDR2 is YNNKEL (reference sequence). This CDR3 is 15 amino acids long. The V gene lost 1 base and the J gene lost 8 bases, with 12 bases spanning the gap. The CDR3 spells CASSQVGSRDSPLHF. In DNA, the CDR3 is TGTGCCAGCAGCCAAGTAGGGTCGAGGGATTCACCCCTCCACTTT. The variable domain in full, completed from reference TRBV3-1 and TRBJ1-6, reads DTAVSQTPKYLVTQMGNDKSIKCEQNLGHDTMYWYKQDSKKFLKIMFSYNNKELIINETVPNRFSPKSPDKAHLNLHINSLELGDSAVYFCASSQVGSRDSPLHFGNGTRLTVT.

This clonotype was detected many times. The chain has TRBV28 and TRBJ2-7, with TRBD1 identical over 8 bases. The CDR3 has 16 amino acids. V gave up 3 bases and J gave up 4 bases; unmatched junction bases: 11. Looked up from germline, CDR1 is MDHEN and CDR2 is SYDVKM. CDR3 residues: CASSFSPGQGSYEQYF. CDR3 bases: TGTGCCAGCAGTTTTTCCCCCGGACAGGGATCATACGAGCAGTACTTC.

The CDR3, as DNA: TGCAGTGCAAGGGACAGAGAAGTTAATGAAAAACTGTTTTTT. Its protein is CSARDREVNEKLFF. This chain links TRBV20-1 with TRBJ1-4, with 7 bases identical to TRBD1. In germline, CDR1 is DFQATT, CDR2 SNEGSKA (reference sequence). This CDR3 spans 14 amino acids. V was pared by 6 bases and J by 4 bases, with 8 bases of the junction left unmatched.

This clonotype came up many times. CDR3 in amino acids: CASSDRKPEAFF. In DNA form, the CDR3 reads TGTGCCAGCAGTGATCGCAAACCCGAAGCTTTCTTT. This rearrangement joins TRBV2 to TRBJ1-1; no reliable D call. V was shortened by 3 bases and J by 8 bases, with 10 bases between the two germline ends. The CDR3 is 12 residues long. Per the germline V gene, CDR1 is SNHLY and CDR2 is FYNNEI.

As for this clonotype: A read error may explain this, as a much larger clone is one base away. V usage is TRBV7-9 and J usage is TRBJ1-1; D is perhaps TRBD1 (6 bases). Germline V gene data show CDR1 as SEHNR and CDR2 as FQNEAQ (reference sequence). Trimming took off 5 bases at V and 3 bases at J, with 13 bases between the two ends. CDR3 size: 14 residues. The CDR3 is CASSLGGTHTEAFF. DNA of the CDR3: TGTGCCAGCAGCCTCGGGGGCACCCACACTGAAGCTTTCTTT.

At least ten counts were recorded for this clonotype. This rearrangement joins TRBV13 to TRBJ1-1; D not certain. The CDR3 runs to 14 residues. Germline CDR1 and CDR2: PRHDT and FYEKMQ (reference sequence). Trimming took 5 bases from V and 2 from J, leaving 12 bases between them. The CDR3: CASSPPLINTEAFF. CDR3 nucleotides: TGTGCCAGCAGCCCTCCCTTGATAAACACTGAAGCTTTCTTT.

This clonotype came up a few times. This chain connects TRBV3-1 to TRBJ2-1, with 8 bases that match TRBD2. V trimming: 7 bases; J trimming: 10 bases; junction bases outside the gene matches: 18. Germline V lookup: CDR1 LGHDT, CDR2 YNNKEL (reference sequence). This CDR3 is 16 amino acids long. The CDR3 loop is CASIIRGGLRVGEQFF. CDR3 bases: TGTGCCAGCATCATTCGGGGGGGCCTGCGGGTCGGCGAGCAGTTCTTC.

The sample holds many counts of this clonotype. V usage is TRBV7-9 and J usage is TRBJ1-2; 9 bases agree with TRBD1. Germline CDR1 SEHNR, CDR2 FQNEAQ (reference sequence). V gave up 5 bases and J gave up 0 bases; unmatched junction bases: 7. The CDR3 consists of 16 residues. Here the CDR3 DNA reads TGTGCCAGCAGCGCCTGGGGACAGGGAGCTAACTATGGCTACACCTTC. Translated: CASSAWGQGANYGYTF.

In this sample, this clonotype turned up a few times. V and J are TRBV29-1 and TRBJ2-5; D perhaps matches TRBD2 (6 bases). CDR3 length equals 15 residues. The germline CDR1 and CDR2 sequences are SQVTM and ANQGSEA. V lost 4 bases and J lost 5, with 20 bases in between. The CDR3 sequence: CSVAGAVGMAETQYF. CDR3 DNA: TGCAGCGTTGCGGGAGCGGTAGGGATGGCGGAGACCCAGTACTTC.

This sequence joins TRBV6-1 and TRBJ2-2, with 12 bases aligning to TRBD2. From germline, CDR1 is MNHNS and CDR2 SASEGT. After removal of 6 bases from V and 1 base from J, the junction contained 9 bases not matched to a gene. The CDR3 totals 18 residues. Here the CDR3 DNA reads TGTGCCAGCAGACCCTTTGCTAGCGGGGGGGTGAACACCGGGGAGCTGTTTTTT. Protein: CASRPFASGGVNTGELFF.

The sample holds many counts of this clonotype. The chain recombines TRBV6-1 with TRBJ2-2; D perhaps matches TRBD1 (5 bases). The V gene's germline CDR1 is MNHNS and CDR2 SASEGT. Deletions cut 6 bases from V and 7 bases from J, with 24 bases between. This CDR3 spans 17 amino acids. CDR3 nucleotides: TGTGCCAGCAGCTCATCCCAGGGATCCCGCCGGGTCGGGGAGCTGTTTTTT. Translated, it gives CASSSSQGSRRVGELFF.

This clonotype was observed many times. V and J are TRBV27 and TRBJ1-3, with D perhaps matching TRBD1 (5 bases). The germline V gene encodes CDR1 MNHEY and CDR2 SMNVEV (reference sequence). The length of the CDR3 is 17 residues. The germline V and J ends were trimmed by 0 bases and 3 bases, with 15 bases remaining between them. DNA of the CDR3: TGTGCCAGCAGTTTATCGTTCCAGGGATCACTTGGAAACACCATATATTTT. It encodes CASSLSFQGSLGNTIYF.

This clonotype was observed at least ten times. This rearrangement joins TRBV18 to TRBJ2-7, with D hard to call. This CDR3 spans 14 amino acids. The germline V gene encodes CDR1 KGHSH and CDR2 LQKENI. The V end was cut by 2 bases, the J end by 1 base, with 9 bases between. The CDR3 nucleotides are TGTGCCAGCTCACCAACACAGACTTCCTACGAGCAGTACTTC. Its protein is CASSPTQTSYEQYF.

This clonotype came up many times. This chain connects TRBV12-3 or TRBV12-4 to TRBJ2-7; unclear D gene. The germline V and J ends were trimmed by 4 bases and 2 bases, with 6 bases remaining between them. This CDR3 has 12 residues. CDR3 bases: TGTGCCAGCAGTTCCACGACCTACGAGCAGTACTTC. It yields the protein CASSSTTYEQYF.

The CDR3 region is CSAPWTGRTDTQYF. The CDR3 DNA sequence: TGCAGTGCGCCTTGGACAGGGAGGACAGATACGCAGTATTTT. This chain connects TRBV20-1 to TRBJ2-3; the match to TRBD1 covers 8 bases. The CDR3 runs 14 residues. The V gene's germline CDR1 is DFQATT and CDR2 SNEGSKA (reference sequence). Germline trimming cut 6 bases from V and 3 bases from J; bases unmatched to any gene: 8.

This sequence joins TRBV11-2 and TRBJ1-2; D is unclear. The CDR3 has 13 residues. V lost 5 bases and J lost 7, with 14 bases in between. The V gene's germline CDR1 is SGHAT and CDR2 FQNNGV. The CDR3 sequence is CASSPLGGGGYTF. The CDR3 region has the DNA TGTGCCAGCAGCCCTTTGGGTGGAGGTGGCTACACCTTC.

This clonotype was counted ten times or more. The chain carries TRBV18 and TRBJ2-5; 7 bases align to TRBD1. Trimming at V came to 3 bases and at J to 5 bases, leaving 12 bases not matched to a gene. The CDR3 is 16 amino acids. The germline gives CDR1 KGHSH, CDR2 LQKENI. CDR3 sequence reads: CASSPTRQGRKETQYF. The CDR3 DNA follows: TGTGCCAGCTCACCGACCCGACAGGGAAGAAAGGAGACCCAGTACTTC.

In this sample, this clonotype turned up many times. The rearrangement joins TRBV27 to TRBJ1-6; TRBD1 agrees at 7 bases. The germline V gene has CDR1 MNHEY and CDR2 SMNVEV (reference sequence). Germline trimming cut 3 bases from V and 7 bases from J; bases unmatched to any gene: 6. The CDR3 length is 15 residues. The chain's CDR3 is CASSFQDRLNSPLHF. CDR3 DNA sequence: TGTGCCAGCAGTTTCCAGGACAGGCTGAATTCACCCCTCCACTTT.

The rearrangement links TRBV11-2 to TRBJ2-7; TRBD1 aligns across 7 bases. The CDR3 covers 16 residues. Trimming took 5 bases from V and 4 from J; bases not matched to a gene: 14. Germline CDR1 is SGHAT and CDR2 is FQNNGV. CDR3 residues: CASSPVSWDRTYEQYF. CDR3 bases: TGTGCCAGCAGCCCTGTGTCTTGGGACAGAACTTACGAGCAGTACTTC.